One T cell receptor beta chain is described in this entry. CDR1 and CDR2 from the germline V gene are MNHEY and SVGAGI. This CDR3 is 15 amino acids long. V gave up 2 bases and J gave up 4 bases; unmatched junction bases: 4. This sample was taken from a study of blood T cell repertoires in COVID-19. Study background: Both acute and convalescent COVID-19 samples were obtained from the United States, Italy and Spain. Sources were T cells, B-cell-depleted T cells, or PBMCs; the material itself was cDNA or gDNA.

In the original workflow: Amplified reference gene primers provided the basis for estimating nucleated cell counts. Assay: immunoSEQ multiplex PCR; the TCRdb copy retains only in-frame clones and omits some. The V and J calls and clone size come from that table; D and trimming were worked out from the DNA. Seen here are about 160,000 clones, roughly 88% observed once, and the top ten hold roughly 2.3%. Sequenced: peripheral blood. This receptor was obtained from a man aged 18 to 35 with acute or convalescent COVID-19. This rearrangement joins TRBV6-5 to TRBJ1-1; 10 positions agree with TRBD1. In DNA, the CDR3 is TGTGCCAGCAGTTACCGACGACAGGGGGCCACTGAAGCTTTCTTT. Its protein product is CASSYRRQGATEAFF.